Sequencing of this T cell receptor (beta chain) was carried out in a study of identical twins. The study's findings and limits: Twins' excess sharing was less marked for out-of-frame beta sequences.

At least ten counts were recorded for this clonotype. No antigen is known for it. A universal primer site was created by template switching, with the cDNA bearing unique molecular identifiers. One entry per CDR3 protein results from TCRdb running MiXCR on the 5' RACE reads. The repertoire holds hundreds of thousands of distinct CDR3 sequences, with around 8.6% as singletons. V was shortened by 5 bases and J by 3 bases, with 20 bases between the two germline ends. The CDR3 extends over 16 amino acids. In germline, CDR1 is MNHEY, CDR2 SVGAGI. This sample was shared with a second study, whose subject was yellow fever vaccine responses in identical twins.

Sequencing used PBMCs. This clonotype originated in a woman aged 18-29 years in good health. V gene TRBV6-5 combines with J gene TRBJ2-7; D is possibly TRBD1 or TRBD2 (5 bases each). CDR3 nucleotides: TGTGCCAGCAGTCCCTCGTTTAGGGGAGTCCGCTACGAGCAGTACTTC. It encodes CASSPSFRGVRYEQYF.